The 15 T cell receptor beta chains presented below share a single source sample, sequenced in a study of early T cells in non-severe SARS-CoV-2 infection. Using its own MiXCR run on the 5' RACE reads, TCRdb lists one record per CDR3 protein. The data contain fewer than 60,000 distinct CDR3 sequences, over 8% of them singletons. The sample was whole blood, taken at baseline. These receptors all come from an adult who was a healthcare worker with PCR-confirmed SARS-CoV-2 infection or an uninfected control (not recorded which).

As DNA, the CDR3 is TGTGCCAGCAGCCCCGCTGGGACAGATACGCAGTATTTT. Its protein is CASSPAGTDTQYF. The chain recombines TRBV11-3 with TRBJ2-3, with D hard to call. The CDR3 sequence is 13 residues long. Looked up from germline, CDR1 is SGHNT and CDR2 is YENEEA. Trimming removed 5 bases at V and 3 bases at J, with 9 bases between.

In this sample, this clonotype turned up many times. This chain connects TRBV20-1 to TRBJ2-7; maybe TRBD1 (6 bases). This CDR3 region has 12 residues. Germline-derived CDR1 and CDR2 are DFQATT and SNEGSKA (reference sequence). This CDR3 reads CSTEDSSYEQYF. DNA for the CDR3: TGCTCAACCGAGGACAGTTCCTACGAGCAGTACTTC.

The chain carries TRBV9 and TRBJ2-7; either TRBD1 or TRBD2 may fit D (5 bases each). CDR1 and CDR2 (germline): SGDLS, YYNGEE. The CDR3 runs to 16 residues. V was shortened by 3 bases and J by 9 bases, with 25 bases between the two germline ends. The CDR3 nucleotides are TGTGCCAGCAGCGCTGAGGGGTCCCCTCATAAGGGCGGGCAGTACTTC. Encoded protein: CASSAEGSPHKGGQYF.

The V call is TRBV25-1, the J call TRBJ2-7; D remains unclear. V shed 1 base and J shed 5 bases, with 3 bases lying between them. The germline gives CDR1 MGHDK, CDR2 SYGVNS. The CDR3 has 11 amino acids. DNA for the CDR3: TGTGCCAGCAGTGAATTGAACGAGCAGTACTTC. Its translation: CASSELNEQYF.

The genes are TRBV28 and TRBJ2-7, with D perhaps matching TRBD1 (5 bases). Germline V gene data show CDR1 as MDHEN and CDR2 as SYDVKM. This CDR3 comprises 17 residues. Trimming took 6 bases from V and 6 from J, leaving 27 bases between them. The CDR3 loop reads CASSPASVGSPRVEQYF. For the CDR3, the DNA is TGTGCCAGCAGCCCGGCCTCGGTTGGCAGCCCCAGGGTCGAGCAGTACTTC.

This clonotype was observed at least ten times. CDR3 sequence: CASSERTSANYGYTF. In nucleotides, the CDR3 is TGTGCCAGCAGTGAAAGGACATCCGCTAACTATGGCTACACCTTC. J is TRBJ1-2 and V is TRBV6-1, with D possibly being TRBD1 (5 bases). Germline V gives CDR1 MNHNS, CDR2 SASEGT. The V end was cut by 2 bases, the J end by 0 bases, with 10 bases between. The CDR3 runs 15 residues.

Written as DNA, the CDR3 is TGTGCCAGCAGTCCCCTGGGAGGGGCCACAGATACGCAGTATTTT. Protein: CASSPLGGATDTQYF. The rearrangement joins TRBV6-5 to TRBJ2-3; 7 bases map to TRBD2. The CDR3 extends over 15 amino acids. Germline CDR1 and CDR2: MNHEY and SVGAGI. With 5 bases clipped from V and 2 bases from J, the junction kept 7 bases outside the gene matches.

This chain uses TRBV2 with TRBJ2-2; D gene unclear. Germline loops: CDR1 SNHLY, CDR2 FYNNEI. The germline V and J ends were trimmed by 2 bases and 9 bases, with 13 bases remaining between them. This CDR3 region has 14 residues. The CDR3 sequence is CASSEPGLARELFF. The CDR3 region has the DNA TGTGCCAGCAGTGAACCTGGGTTAGCCCGGGAGCTGTTTTTT.

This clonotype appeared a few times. Here the CDR3 reads CARSFGLEETQYF. CDR3 nucleotides: TGTGCCAGAAGCTTCGGACTAGAAGAGACCCAGTACTTC. This chain connects TRBV5-3 to TRBJ2-5; 7 bases map to TRBD2. TRBV5-3 is an ORF; its function is uncertain. Germline trimming cut 2 bases from V and 3 bases from J; bases unmatched to any gene: 1. The CDR3 extends over 13 amino acids.

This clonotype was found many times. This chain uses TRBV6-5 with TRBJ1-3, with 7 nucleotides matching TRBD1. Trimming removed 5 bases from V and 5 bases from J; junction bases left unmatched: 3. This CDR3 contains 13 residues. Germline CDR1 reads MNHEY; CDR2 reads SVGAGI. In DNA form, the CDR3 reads TGTGCCAGCAGTCCGGGACAGCGAAACACCATATATTTT. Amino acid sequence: CASSPGQRNTIYF.

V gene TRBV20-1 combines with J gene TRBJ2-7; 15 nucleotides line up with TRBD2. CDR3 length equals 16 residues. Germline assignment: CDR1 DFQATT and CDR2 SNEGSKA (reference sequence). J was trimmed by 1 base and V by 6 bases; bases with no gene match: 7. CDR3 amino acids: CSAGTSGRNASYEQYF. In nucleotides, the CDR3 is TGCAGTGCCGGGACTAGCGGGAGGAATGCTTCCTACGAGCAGTACTTC.

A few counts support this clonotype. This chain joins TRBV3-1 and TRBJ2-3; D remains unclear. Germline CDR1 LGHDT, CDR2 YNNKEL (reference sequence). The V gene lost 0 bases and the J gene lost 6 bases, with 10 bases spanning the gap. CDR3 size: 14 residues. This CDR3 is CASSQEFQADTQYF. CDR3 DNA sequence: TGTGCCAGCAGCCAAGAGTTCCAGGCTGATACGCAGTATTTT.

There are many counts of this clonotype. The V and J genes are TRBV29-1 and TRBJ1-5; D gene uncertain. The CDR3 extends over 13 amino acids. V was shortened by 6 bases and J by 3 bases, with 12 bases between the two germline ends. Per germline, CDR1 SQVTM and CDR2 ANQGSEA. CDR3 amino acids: CSVQGQNNQPQHF. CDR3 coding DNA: TGCAGCGTCCAAGGGCAGAACAATCAGCCCCAGCATTTT. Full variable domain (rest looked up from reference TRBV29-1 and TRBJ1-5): SAVISQKPSRDICQRGTSLTIQCQVDSQVTMMFWYRQQPGQSLTLIATANQGSEATYESGFVIDKFPISRPNLTFSTLTVSNMSPEDSSIYLCSVQGQNNQPQHFGDGTRLSIL.

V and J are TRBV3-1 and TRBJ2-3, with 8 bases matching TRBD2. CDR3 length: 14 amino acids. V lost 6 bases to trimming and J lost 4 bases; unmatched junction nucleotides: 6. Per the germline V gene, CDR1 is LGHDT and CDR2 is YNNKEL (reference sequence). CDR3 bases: TGTGCCAGCAGGCATACTAGCGGATCAGATACGCAGTATTTT. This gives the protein CASRHTSGSDTQYF.

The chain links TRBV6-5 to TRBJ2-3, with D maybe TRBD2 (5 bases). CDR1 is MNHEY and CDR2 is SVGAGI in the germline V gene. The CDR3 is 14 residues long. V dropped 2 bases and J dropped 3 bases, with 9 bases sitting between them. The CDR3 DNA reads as TGTGCCAGCAGTTACCGCACTAGTACAGATACGCAGTATTTT. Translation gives CASSYRTSTDTQYF.